The 26 T cell receptor beta chains listed next were all sequenced from one sample in a study of shared clonotypes between healthy human individuals. Measured with immunoSEQ multiplex PCR; TCRdb has only the in-frame clones, and not every one. Found here are around 2.5 million clones, more than 85% of them singletons; the top ten hold 0.36%. The sample comprised naive CD4+ T cells from PBMCs. The subset: CD45RA+ positively selected. These receptors were collected from a man between 18 and 29 years old in good health. Some clones in this sample may be carry-over from other donors' samples.

The V call is TRBV14, the J call TRBJ2-7; no clear D gene. CDR3 size: 13 residues. V lost 4 bases and J lost 7, with 14 bases in between. Germline V gene lookup returns CDR1 SGHDN and CDR2 FVKESK. The CDR3 DNA reads as TGTGCCAGCAGCCGAGAGGTGGTGGGGGAGCAGTACTTC. It codes for CASSREVVGEQYF.

As for this clone: Other nucleotide sequences from this sample produce the same CDR3. The gene calls are TRBV7-3 and TRBJ2-6; D is unclear. Trimming removed 5 bases from V and 0 bases from J, with 2 bases in between. The CDR3 runs to 13 residues. Looked up from germline, CDR1 is SGHTA and CDR2 is FQGTGA. CDR3 in DNA: TGTGCCAGCAGCAGCTCTGGGGCCAACGTCCTGACTTTC. This encodes CASSSSGANVLTF.

This sequence joins TRBV2 and TRBJ1-1; TRBD1 might be the D (5 bases). Trimming took off 5 bases at V and 3 bases at J, with 13 bases between the two ends. CDR3 length: 14 amino acids. Germline values: CDR1 SNHLY, CDR2 FYNNEI. The chain's CDR3 is CASSTGPGDTEAFF. The DNA for the CDR3 is TGTGCCAGCAGTACGGGACCGGGAGACACTGAAGCTTTCTTT.

In this sample, this clone turned up once. The chain recombines TRBV7-2 with TRBJ2-2, with 10 nucleotides matching TRBD1. CDR1 and CDR2 from the germline V gene are SGHTA and FQGNSA. With 4 bases clipped from V and 4 bases from J, the junction kept 3 bases outside the gene matches. The length of the CDR3 is 15 residues. The CDR3 loop reads CASSYGDRGTGELFF. The CDR3 DNA follows: TGTGCCAGCAGCTATGGGGACAGGGGCACCGGGGAGCTGTTTTTT.

The chain couples TRBV7-8 to TRBJ2-5; a weak D match, TRBD1 (7 bases). The germline gives CDR1 SGHVS, CDR2 FQNEAQ. This CDR3 spans 13 amino acids. The V end lost 5 bases, the J end lost 4 bases, and 11 bases lay between the germline ends. The CDR3 loop is CASSGGGPETQYF. In DNA, the CDR3 is TGTGCCAGCAGCGGAGGGGGCCCAGAGACCCAGTACTTC.

CDR3 protein: CASSTWDERPLHF. CDR3 coding DNA: TGTGCCAGCAGCACGTGGGACGAGCGGCCCCTCCACTTT. The chain is built from TRBV5-4 and TRBJ1-6, with D possibly matching TRBD1 (5 bases). V lost 4 bases and J lost 13, with 15 bases in between. The CDR3 spans 13 residues. CDR1 is SGHNT, CDR2 YYREEE, per germline (reference sequence).

The chain uses TRBV2 and TRBJ2-5; TRBD1 agrees at 8 bases. This CDR3 spans 14 amino acids. Germline CDR1 SNHLY, CDR2 FYNNEI. The V and J ends lost 7 bases and 1 base, in that order; junction bases with no gene match: 5. The DNA of the CDR3 is TGTGCCAGCACCGAAGGGACAGGCCAAGAGACCCAGTACTTC. Translation: CASTEGTGQETQYF.

For this clone: Other DNA sequences of this sample code for an identical CDR3. The chain links TRBV7-9 to TRBJ2-3; TRBD1 might be the D (5 bases). Per germline, CDR1 SEHNR and CDR2 FQNEAQ (reference sequence). CDR3 size: 14 residues. Trimming took 1 base from V and 3 from J, leaving 8 bases between them. The CDR3 DNA reads TGTGCCAGCAGCTTAGTCGACAGTACAGATACGCAGTATTTT. It translates to CASSLVDSTDTQYF.

The chain employs TRBV2 and TRBJ2-1, with TRBD2 as a possible D gene (5 bases). Germline assignment: CDR1 SNHLY and CDR2 FYNNEI. The V end was cut by 4 bases, the J end by 13 bases, with 14 bases between. The CDR3 is 12 amino acids. The DNA of the CDR3 is TGTGCCAGCAGTGCGGAGGCTAGCTCCCAGTTCTTC. This translates into CASSAEASSQFF.

With regard to this clone: This same CDR3 is encoded by further DNA sequences in the sample. V usage is TRBV7-9 and J usage is TRBJ1-3; D is uncertain. CDR3 length equals 13 residues. Trimming removed 3 bases from V and 0 bases from J, with 3 bases in between. Per the germline V gene, CDR1 is SEHNR and CDR2 is FQNEAQ (reference sequence). In nucleotides, the CDR3 is TGTGCCAGCAGCTTGAGCTCTGGAAACACCATATATTTT. Translation: CASSLSSGNTIYF.

The J gene is TRBJ2-7, the V gene TRBV27; the match to TRBD2 covers 12 bases. This CDR3 has 14 amino acids. The ends lost 6 bases at V and 3 bases at J; junction bases unmatched: 3. Germline values: CDR1 MNHEY, CDR2 SMNVEV (reference sequence). In DNA form, the CDR3 reads TGTGCCAGCAGGAGACTAGCGGGAGTCTACGAGCAGTACTTC. Its translation: CASRRLAGVYEQYF.

The CDR3 protein is CASSWTSQETQYF. The CDR3, as DNA: TGTGCCAGCAGCTGGACTAGCCAGGAGACCCAGTACTTC. The chain uses TRBV7-9 and TRBJ2-5, with 8 bases identical to TRBD2. J lost 5 bases, V lost 4 bases, and 3 bases had no gene match. The germline CDR1 and CDR2 sequences are SEHNR and FQNEAQ (reference sequence). The CDR3 consists of 13 residues.

V and J are TRBV2 and TRBJ2-7, with D perhaps TRBD1 (5 bases). Per germline, CDR1 SNHLY and CDR2 FYNNEI. The CDR3 runs to 15 residues. V dropped 3 bases and J dropped 2 bases, with 14 bases sitting between them. CDR3 DNA: TGTGCCAGCAGTGAGCGCCCTAGGGGCACCTACGAGCAGTACTTC. This codes for CASSERPRGTYEQYF.

About this clone: The sample contains more than one DNA sequence encoding this CDR3. This rearrangement joins TRBV18 to TRBJ2-7, with 8 bases fitting TRBD1. CDR3 length: 14 residues. CDR1 KGHSH and CDR2 LQKENI come from the germline V gene. V trimming: 3 bases; J trimming: 3 bases; junction bases outside the gene matches: 4. The DNA of the CDR3 is TGTGCCAGCTCACCTGGACAGGGAATCTACGAGCAGTACTTC. Its translation: CASSPGQGIYEQYF.

The genes are TRBV7-9 and TRBJ2-1, with D possibly TRBD2 on 6 matching bases. The V end lost 6 bases, the J end lost 11 bases, and 17 bases lay between the germline ends. CDR1 SEHNR and CDR2 FQNEAQ come from the germline V gene (reference sequence). The CDR3 is 13 amino acids. The CDR3 is CASRRWVGSQQFF. Written as DNA, the CDR3 is TGTGCCAGCAGACGCTGGGTCGGGAGCCAGCAGTTCTTC.

The chain links TRBV18 to TRBJ1-4, with D hard to call. V lost 3 bases and J 4 bases, leaving 9 bases between the germline ends. Germline values: CDR1 KGHSH, CDR2 LQKENI. The CDR3 has 14 amino acids. In nucleotides, the CDR3 is TGTGCCAGCTCACCCGCAGAGGGTAATGAAAAACTGTTTTTT. Encoded protein: CASSPAEGNEKLFF.

The gene calls are TRBV4-2 and TRBJ2-7; D gene ambiguous. Trimming removed 0 bases at V and 2 bases at J, with 14 bases between. The CDR3 consists of 16 residues. Germline CDR1 is LGHNA and CDR2 is YNFKEQ. The CDR3 sequence: CASSQEVGPDPYEQYF. Written as DNA, the CDR3 is TGTGCCAGCAGCCAAGAGGTAGGGCCGGACCCCTACGAGCAGTACTTC.

For this clone: One end of the junction does not line up with germline, which may come from a read error. The chain has TRBV2 and TRBJ1-1; no firm D call. This CDR3 has 14 amino acids. Germline V CDR1 and CDR2: SNHLY, FYNNEI. DNA for the CDR3: TGTGCCAGCAGAGAAGGACCGAACCCCCCTGAAGCTTTCTTT. Its protein is CASREGPNPPEAFF.

The J gene is TRBJ2-1, the V gene TRBV5-1; TRBD2 matches at 13 bases. This CDR3 spans 17 amino acids. Germline V lookup: CDR1 SGHRS, CDR2 YFSETQ. J gave up 9 bases and V 2 bases, and 11 bases lay outside the gene matches. CDR3 DNA sequence: TGCGCCAGCAGCTTTGGTGGGACTAGCGGGATCTCGGGTGAGCAGTTCTTC. Encoded protein: CASSFGGTSGISGEQFF.

J is TRBJ2-5 and V is TRBV28, with 10 bases fitting TRBD1. Germline loops: CDR1 MDHEN, CDR2 SYDVKM. J was trimmed by 5 bases and V by 5 bases; bases with no gene match: 8. The CDR3 is 15 residues long. The chain's CDR3 is CASSRQGAWGETQYF. In DNA form, the CDR3 reads TGTGCCAGCAGTCGACAGGGGGCCTGGGGGGAGACCCAGTACTTC.

The chain joins TRBV12-5 to TRBJ2-7, with D possibly matching TRBD2 (5 bases). V gave up 1 base and J gave up 3 bases, with 28 bases separating them. Per germline, CDR1 LGHNT and CDR2 FRNRAP. There are 20 residues in the CDR3. CDR3 DNA sequence: TGTGCTAGTGGTTTGGGTGGGTTTATTTGGATTTCCGCTAGCTACTACGAGCAGTACTTC. Its translation is CASGLGGFIWISASYYEQYF.

V usage is TRBV6-5 and J usage is TRBJ1-5; a possible D gene is TRBD1 (5 bases). Germline V gene sequence: CDR1 MNHEY, CDR2 SVGAGI. V lost 11 bases and J lost 3, with 14 bases in between. CDR3 size: 13 residues. The CDR3 spells CASGGTFNQPQHF. DNA of the CDR3: TGTGCCTCCGGAGGGACTTTCAATCAGCCCCAGCATTTT.

V usage is TRBV6-5 and J usage is TRBJ1-5; perhaps TRBD1 as D (5 bases). Between the trimmed V and J ends, which lost 4 bases and 1 base, there was a span of 14 bases. This CDR3 comprises 16 residues. Germline values: CDR1 MNHEY, CDR2 SVGAGI. The CDR3 is CASSFRSGGSNQPQHF. In DNA, the CDR3 is TGTGCCAGCAGTTTCCGTTCGGGGGGAAGCAATCAGCCCCAGCATTTT.

The chain couples TRBV11-2 to TRBJ2-1; D unclear. With 3 bases removed from V and 5 bases from J, the gap between germline ends came to 11 bases. The germline CDR1 and CDR2 sequences are SGHAT and FQNNGV. The CDR3 runs to 14 residues. The CDR3 DNA reads as TGTGCCAGCAGCTTCCTCACCCCAAACAATGAGCAGTTCTTC. Translation: CASSFLTPNNEQFF.

To note about this clone: Other DNA sequences in the sample encode the same CDR3. The chain joins TRBV5-1 to TRBJ2-3, with 10 bases lining up with TRBD1. V was clipped by 7 bases and J by 1 base; unmatched bases: 3. CDR3 length: 14 residues. In germline, CDR1 is SGHRS, CDR2 YFSETQ. CDR3 protein: CASSGTGGTDTQYF. CDR3 nucleotides: TGCGCCAGCTCCGGGACAGGGGGCACAGATACGCAGTATTTT.

The chain joins TRBV11-3 to TRBJ2-3, with D unresolved. Germline V gene data show CDR1 as SGHNT and CDR2 as YENEEA. V was shortened by 3 bases and J by 4 bases, with 8 bases between the two germline ends. This CDR3 has 13 residues. The CDR3, as DNA: TGTGCCAGCAGCTTCGGAGAAGCAGATACGCAGTATTTT. Translating it yields CASSFGEADTQYF. The whole variable domain, filled in from reference TRBV11-3 and TRBJ2-3, reads EAGVVQSPRYKIIEKKQPVAFWCNPISGHNTLYWYLQNLGQGPELLIRYENEEAVDDSQLPKDRFSAERLKGVDSTLKIQPAELGDSAVYLCASSFGEADTQYFGPGTRLTVL.